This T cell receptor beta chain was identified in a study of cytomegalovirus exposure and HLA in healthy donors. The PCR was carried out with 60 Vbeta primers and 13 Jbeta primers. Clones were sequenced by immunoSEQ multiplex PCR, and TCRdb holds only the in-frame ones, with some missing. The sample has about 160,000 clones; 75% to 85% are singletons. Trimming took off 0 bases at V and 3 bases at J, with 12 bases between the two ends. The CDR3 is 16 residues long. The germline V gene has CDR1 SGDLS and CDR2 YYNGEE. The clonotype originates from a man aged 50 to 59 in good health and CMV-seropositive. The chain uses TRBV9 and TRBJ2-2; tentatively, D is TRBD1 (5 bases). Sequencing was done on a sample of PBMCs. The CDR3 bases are TGTGCCAGCAGCGTAGGGGGCAGGGCCTACACCGGGGAGCTGTTTTTT. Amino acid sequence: CASSVGGRAYTGELFF.